A selection of T cell receptor beta chains follows, all from one sample in a study of post-analysis software for immune sequencing data. TCRdb processed the PCR reads anew with MiXCR; each CDR3 protein has one entry. The table shows under 900,000 distinct CDR3 sequences, with roughly half occurring only once. The specimen sequenced was blood. The receptors were sampled from a girl aged 5 to 17 with multiple sclerosis. Both conserved end residues are part of each CDR3. D genes are given only for firm matches. Clone size, where shown, is once, few, many, or a class for clones that have expanded.

v_gene: TRBV20-1; j_gene: TRBJ2-7; abundance: few; d_gene: NA; CDR3nt: TGCAGTGCTGGACCCTACGAGCAGTACTTC; CDR3aa: CSAGPYEQYF
v_gene: TRBV20-1; j_gene: TRBJ2-7; abundance: NA; d_gene: NA; CDR3nt: TGCAGTGCTAGTGAAAGGGTTACCTACGAGCAGTACTTC; CDR3aa: CSASERVTYEQYF
v_gene: TRBV29-1; j_gene: TRBJ1-2; abundance: NA; d_gene: TRBD1; CDR3nt: TGCAGCGTTCCGGGGCTGACAGGGAGGTTAGATGGCTACACCTTC; CDR3aa: CSVPGLTGRLDGYTF
v_gene: TRBV5-1; j_gene: TRBJ1-2; abundance: few; d_gene: TRBD1; CDR3nt: TGCGCCAGCAGCGAAAACAGGGGCCCACTTTATGGCTACACCTTC; CDR3aa: CASSENRGPLYGYTF
v_gene: TRBV7-9; j_gene: TRBJ2-7; abundance: NA; d_gene: TRBD2; CDR3nt: TGTGCCAGCATCATAAGCGGGAGGGTATCCTACGAGCAGTACTTC; CDR3aa: CASIISGRVSYEQYF
v_gene: TRBV20-1; j_gene: TRBJ1-4; abundance: NA; d_gene: NA; CDR3nt: TGCAGTGCCGAAATGACAGGTTCTAATGAAAAACTGTTTTTT; CDR3aa: CSAEMTGSNEKLFF
v_gene: TRBV20-1; j_gene: TRBJ2-1; abundance: NA; d_gene: NA; CDR3nt: TGCAGTGCTTTTGCCCCAACCTACAATGAGCAGTTCTTC; CDR3aa: CSAFAPTYNEQFF
v_gene: TRBV3-1; j_gene: TRBJ2-1; abundance: NA; d_gene: NA; CDR3nt: TGTGCCAGCAGCCAAGCGGGAGTTGGTTTGAATGAGCAGTTCTTC; CDR3aa: CASSQAGVGLNEQFF
v_gene: TRBV29-1; j_gene: TRBJ1-2; abundance: few; d_gene: TRBD1; CDR3nt: TGCAGCGCCGAGCAAGGGGGCGCGCGTGGCTACACCTTC; CDR3aa: CSAEQGGARGYTF
v_gene: TRBV10-3; j_gene: TRBJ1-1; abundance: NA; d_gene: TRBD1; CDR3nt: TGTGCCATCAGGATGGACAGGGGAGAGATGAACATTGAAGCTTTCTTT; CDR3aa: CAIRMDRGEMNIEAFF
v_gene: TRBV3-1; j_gene: TRBJ2-4; abundance: NA; d_gene: TRBD2; CDR3nt: TGTGCCAGCAGCCAAGTAGTAAGGAGAGGACTAGCGAAGGCCAAAAACATTCAGTACTTC; CDR3aa: CASSQVVRRGLAKAKNIQYF
v_gene: TRBV6-6; j_gene: TRBJ2-3; abundance: NA; d_gene: TRBD2; CDR3nt: TGTGCCAGCCGCGGTAGCGGGGGGCGTACAGATACGCAGTATTTT; CDR3aa: CASRGSGGRTDTQYF
v_gene: TRBV7-2; j_gene: TRBJ2-3; abundance: NA; d_gene: TRBD2; CDR3nt: TGTGCCTGCAGCTTAGGGCAGCGGGGGGGCCTCGCAGATACGCAGTATTTT; CDR3aa: CACSLGQRGGLADTQYF
v_gene: TRBV5-1; j_gene: TRBJ2-7; abundance: NA; d_gene: TRBD2; CDR3nt: TGCGCCAGCAGCCTCGGTTTGGAGCGGGAGTCAAAGTACTTC; CDR3aa: CASSLGLERESKYF
v_gene: TRBV29-1; j_gene: TRBJ1-1; abundance: NA; d_gene: NA; CDR3nt: TGCAGCGTTGGGCCCGGGGGAGGGTTCGATGCTGAAGCTTTCTTT; CDR3aa: CSVGPGGGFDAEAFF
v_gene: TRBV6-6; j_gene: TRBJ1-2; abundance: NA; d_gene: TRBD1; CDR3nt: TGTGCCAGCAGTTACTCGACAGGGGAGTATGGCTACACCTTC; CDR3aa: CASSYSTGEYGYTF
v_gene: TRBV20-1; j_gene: TRBJ2-5; abundance: NA; d_gene: TRBD2; CDR3nt: TGCAGTGCTACGGGACTAGCGGGAGTGGGGGAGACCCAGTACTTC; CDR3aa: CSATGLAGVGETQYF
v_gene: TRBV7-2; j_gene: TRBJ2-4; abundance: NA; d_gene: TRBD2; CDR3nt: TGTGCCAGCAGCGAGACTAGCGGGAGTTTTGTTTACATTCAGTACTTC; CDR3aa: CASSETSGSFVYIQYF
v_gene: TRBV12-3/TRBV12-4; j_gene: TRBJ2-7; abundance: NA; d_gene: NA; CDR3nt: TGTGCCAGCAGTTACAGGGCTTCTCCCTACGAGCAGTACTTC; CDR3aa: CASSYRASPYEQYF
v_gene: TRBV5-1; j_gene: TRBJ2-2; abundance: few; d_gene: NA; CDR3nt: TGCGCCAGCAGCTTTAACCGGGCCACCGGGGAGCTGTTTTTT; CDR3aa: CASSFNRATGELFF
v_gene: TRBV7-9; j_gene: TRBJ2-7; abundance: NA; d_gene: NA; CDR3nt: TGTGCCAGCAGCCTACCAGGGGGGGTAAGCGAGCAGTACTTC; CDR3aa: CASSLPGGVSEQYF
v_gene: TRBV9; j_gene: TRBJ1-2; abundance: NA; d_gene: TRBD1; CDR3nt: TGTGCCAGCAGCAAACAGGGGACCCTCAACTATGGCTACACCTTC; CDR3aa: CASSKQGTLNYGYTF
v_gene: TRBV30; j_gene: TRBJ2-7; abundance: NA; d_gene: NA; CDR3nt: TGTGCCTGGAGTATCCGCTCCTACGAGCAGTACTTC; CDR3aa: CAWSIRSYEQYF
v_gene: TRBV5-1; j_gene: TRBJ1-2; abundance: NA; d_gene: NA; CDR3nt: TGCGCCAGCAGCTTGGTAGACTTCTATGGCTACACCTTC; CDR3aa: CASSLVDFYGYTF
v_gene: TRBV20-1; j_gene: TRBJ2-1; abundance: NA; d_gene: TRBD2; CDR3nt: TGCAGTGCGGATGCCAGACTAGCGGGGTACAATGAGCAGTTCTTC; CDR3aa: CSADARLAGYNEQFF
v_gene: TRBV24-1; j_gene: TRBJ2-1; abundance: NA; d_gene: NA; CDR3nt: TGTGCCACCAGTATTGCGGATGAGCAGTTCTTC; CDR3aa: CATSIADEQFF
v_gene: TRBV20-1; j_gene: TRBJ2-3; abundance: NA; d_gene: TRBD2; CDR3nt: TGCAGTGCCACGCCCGGGACTAGCGGCACAGATACGCAGTATTTT; CDR3aa: CSATPGTSGTDTQYF
v_gene: TRBV7-9; j_gene: TRBJ2-1; abundance: NA; d_gene: NA; CDR3nt: TGTGCCAGCACCTGGGATAGCTCCTACAATGAGCAGTTCTTC; CDR3aa: CASTWDSSYNEQFF
v_gene: TRBV15; j_gene: TRBJ2-5; abundance: NA; d_gene: NA; CDR3nt: TGTGCCACCAGCGGACCGTCGGACAGTCAAGAGACCCAGTACTTC; CDR3aa: CATSGPSDSQETQYF
v_gene: TRBV18; j_gene: TRBJ2-7; abundance: NA; d_gene: NA; CDR3nt: TGTGCCAGCTCACCTAGCCAAGCCGGAGGCGAGCAGTACTTC; CDR3aa: CASSPSQAGGEQYF
v_gene: TRBV11-2; j_gene: TRBJ2-7; abundance: NA; d_gene: NA; CDR3nt: TGTGCCAGCAGCTTAGGAGGGGGGCAAGAGCAGTACTTC; CDR3aa: CASSLGGGQEQYF
v_gene: TRBV5-1; j_gene: TRBJ1-1; abundance: few; d_gene: NA; CDR3nt: TGCGCCAGCACCCAGACTGGGAGAGAAGCTTTCTTT; CDR3aa: CASTQTGREAFF
v_gene: TRBV6-6; j_gene: TRBJ1-6; abundance: NA; d_gene: NA; CDR3nt: TGTGCCAGCAGTGATAGTAATTTGGCCCTGGGTTCACCCCTCCACTTT; CDR3aa: CASSDSNLALGSPLHF
v_gene: TRBV10-3; j_gene: TRBJ2-5; abundance: few; d_gene: NA; CDR3nt: TGTGCCACCTCCCCTAGACTGGTGGGAGAGACCCAGTACTTC; CDR3aa: CATSPRLVGETQYF
v_gene: TRBV5-4; j_gene: TRBJ2-5; abundance: NA; d_gene: NA; CDR3nt: TGTGCCAGCGGTACTAGCCTTTTCCAAGAGACCCAGTACTTC; CDR3aa: CASGTSLFQETQYF
v_gene: TRBV5-1; j_gene: TRBJ2-5; abundance: NA; d_gene: NA; CDR3nt: TGCGCCAGCAGGCGAACACAGGGCCAAGAGACCCAGTACTTC; CDR3aa: CASRRTQGQETQYF
v_gene: TRBV5-1; j_gene: TRBJ1-2; abundance: few; d_gene: NA; CDR3nt: TGCGCCAGCAGCTTCAGCCTAGGACCGGATGGCTACACCTTC; CDR3aa: CASSFSLGPDGYTF
v_gene: TRBV7-9; j_gene: TRBJ2-1; abundance: NA; d_gene: TRBD2; CDR3nt: TGTGCCAGCAGCTTAGCGCGCGCTAGCGGGAGTGACTACAATGAGCAGTTCTTC; CDR3aa: CASSLARASGSDYNEQFF
v_gene: TRBV7-9; j_gene: TRBJ2-3; abundance: NA; d_gene: TRBD2; CDR3nt: TGTGCCAGCAATGTACTTTTAGCGGGAGGTGGCACAGATACGCAGTATTTT; CDR3aa: CASNVLLAGGGTDTQYF
v_gene: TRBV9; j_gene: TRBJ2-5; abundance: NA; d_gene: TRBD1; CDR3nt: TGTGCCAGCAGTGGAAGCGCGACAGGGAGAGAGACCCAGTACTTC; CDR3aa: CASSGSATGRETQYF
v_gene: TRBV3-1; j_gene: TRBJ1-2; abundance: few; d_gene: NA; CDR3nt: TGTGCCAGCAGCCAGCGGTATGGCTACACCTTC; CDR3aa: CASSQRYGYTF
v_gene: TRBV15; j_gene: TRBJ1-2; abundance: NA; d_gene: TRBD1; CDR3nt: TGTGCCACCAGCAGAGCGGGGACAGTCTACACCTTC; CDR3aa: CATSRAGTVYTF
v_gene: TRBV2; j_gene: TRBJ2-7; abundance: NA; d_gene: NA; CDR3nt: TGTGCCAGCAGGGGCGACGCCGGGGGCGAGCAGTACTTC; CDR3aa: CASRGDAGGEQYF
v_gene: TRBV20-1; j_gene: TRBJ2-1; abundance: few; d_gene: TRBD2; CDR3nt: TGCAGTGCTGGTACTAGCGGGAGGGCCCTGGGCAATGAGCAGTTCTTC; CDR3aa: CSAGTSGRALGNEQFF
v_gene: TRBV29-1; j_gene: TRBJ2-3; abundance: NA; d_gene: TRBD1; CDR3nt: TGCAGCACGGACAGGCCAACTAGCACAGATACGCAGTATTTT; CDR3aa: CSTDRPTSTDTQYF
v_gene: TRBV20-1; j_gene: TRBJ1-2; abundance: NA; d_gene: NA; CDR3nt: TGCAGTGCTACCTCCGGGATCTCAGGCAGCTATGGCTACACCTTC; CDR3aa: CSATSGISGSYGYTF
v_gene: TRBV18; j_gene: TRBJ2-7; abundance: few; d_gene: TRBD2; CDR3nt: TGTGCCAGCTCTCACCTAGGCCATAGCGGACTAGCGGGGGACGACGAGCAGTACTTC; CDR3aa: CASSHLGHSGLAGDDEQYF
v_gene: TRBV2; j_gene: TRBJ2-3; abundance: NA; d_gene: NA; CDR3nt: TGTGCCAGCAGAGGGGGTTCGCGGGGCCCCTCCGATACGCAGTATTTT; CDR3aa: CASRGGSRGPSDTQYF
v_gene: TRBV6-5; j_gene: TRBJ2-7; abundance: NA; d_gene: NA; CDR3nt: TGTGCCAGCAGTAATACAGGGCCGAGCTCCTACGGGCAGTACTTC; CDR3aa: CASSNTGPSSYGQYF
v_gene: TRBV18; j_gene: TRBJ2-5; abundance: NA; d_gene: NA; CDR3nt: TGTGCCAGCTCACCGGCGGTTCTAGAGACCCAGTACTTC; CDR3aa: CASSPAVLETQYF
v_gene: TRBV5-1; j_gene: TRBJ2-4; abundance: NA; d_gene: TRBD1; CDR3nt: TGCGCCAGCAGCTTGAGGGGACAGATCCTGGAGTCCCAGTACTTC; CDR3aa: CASSLRGQILESQYF
v_gene: TRBV20-1; j_gene: TRBJ2-7; abundance: NA; d_gene: NA; CDR3nt: TGCAGTGCTAGGCCCCTCGGTAGGGGCCAGGGAGACTACGAGCAGTACTTC; CDR3aa: CSARPLGRGQGDYEQYF
v_gene: TRBV20-1; j_gene: TRBJ2-3; abundance: NA; d_gene: NA; CDR3nt: TGCAGTGCTGGTCAAGCCGCAGATACGCAGTATTTT; CDR3aa: CSAGQAADTQYF
v_gene: TRBV7-9; j_gene: TRBJ2-1; abundance: NA; d_gene: TRBD1; CDR3nt: TGTGCCAGCAGATCAACGGGACAGGCCTACTACAATGAGCAGTTCTTC; CDR3aa: CASRSTGQAYYNEQFF
v_gene: TRBV11-2; j_gene: TRBJ2-2; abundance: few; d_gene: TRBD1; CDR3nt: TGTGCCAGCACCCTCAGACAGGGAGCGGTCGGGGAGCTGTTTTTT; CDR3aa: CASTLRQGAVGELFF